A selection of T cell receptor beta chains follows, all from one sample in a study of response to subunit inactivated influenza vaccine. A single record per CDR3 protein comes from TCRdb applying MiXCR to the RT-PCR reads. The sample lists 200,000 to 250,000 distinct CDR3 sequences, 12% occurring once. Sequences were derived from non-naive T cells sorted from PBMCs, sampled about 14 days before vaccination. The receptor source for this set is a man in his fifties or sixties who received an inactivated influenza vaccine. CDR3s include the opening cysteine and the closing phenylalanine or tryptophan. Each record gives: CDR3 protein, CDR3 DNA, D gene, V gene, clone size, J gene. D genes are given only for firm matches. Some rows have no size entry. The others give once, few or many, or a class for an expanded clone.

cdr3_aa: CASSSGAGTTGTQYF
cdr3_nt: TGTGCCAGCAGCTCGGGTGCCGGGACGACCGGGACCCAGTACTTC
d_call: NA
v_call: TRBV11-2
clone_size: NA
j_call: TRBJ2-5

cdr3_aa: CATSDPTGTVYNEQFF
cdr3_nt: TGTGCCACCAGTGATCCCACCGGGACGGTATACAATGAGCAGTTCTTC
d_call: NA
v_call: TRBV24-1
clone_size: NA
j_call: TRBJ2-1

cdr3_aa: CAWSVQGDIQYF
cdr3_nt: TGTGCCTGGAGTGTACAGGGGGACATTCAGTACTTC
d_call: TRBD1
v_call: TRBV30
clone_size: few
j_call: TRBJ2-4

cdr3_aa: CASSSRQGASYEQYF
cdr3_nt: TGCGCCAGCAGCTCACGACAGGGGGCGTCCTACGAGCAGTACTTC
d_call: TRBD1
v_call: TRBV5-1
clone_size: NA
j_call: TRBJ2-7

cdr3_aa: CASSTGVTTEAFF
cdr3_nt: TGTGCCAGCTCGACAGGGGTAACCACTGAAGCTTTCTTT
d_call: TRBD1
v_call: TRBV7-2
clone_size: NA
j_call: TRBJ1-1

cdr3_aa: CASSQVAIRGTEAFF
cdr3_nt: TGTGCCAGCAGCCAAGTAGCCATCCGGGGCACTGAAGCTTTCTTT
d_call: NA
v_call: TRBV3-1
clone_size: few
j_call: TRBJ1-1

cdr3_aa: CATSDPGVQGNTDTQYF
cdr3_nt: TGTGCCACCAGTGATCCTGGGGTTCAGGGGAACACAGATACGCAGTATTTT
d_call: NA
v_call: TRBV24-1
clone_size: NA
j_call: TRBJ2-3

cdr3_aa: CAWSKQLIYYGYTF
cdr3_nt: TGTGCCTGGAGCAAACAGCTGATCTACTATGGCTACACCTTC
d_call: NA
v_call: TRBV30
clone_size: NA
j_call: TRBJ1-2

cdr3_aa: CASSLMGAHTDTQYF
cdr3_nt: TGTGCCAGCAGCTTAATGGGGGCGCACACAGATACGCAGTATTTT
d_call: NA
v_call: TRBV7-9
clone_size: NA
j_call: TRBJ2-3

cdr3_aa: CASSFLGPGLDEQFF
cdr3_nt: TGTGCCAGCAGTTTTCTCGGACCGGGCCTCGATGAGCAGTTCTTC
d_call: NA
v_call: TRBV6-5
clone_size: NA
j_call: TRBJ2-1

cdr3_aa: CASSEARGDEQYF
cdr3_nt: TGTGCCAGCAGCGAGGCGAGGGGAGACGAGCAGTACTTC
d_call: NA
v_call: TRBV6-6
clone_size: few
j_call: TRBJ2-7

cdr3_aa: CASSQIRTPHDTQYF
cdr3_nt: TGCGCCAGCAGCCAAATAAGGACCCCCCACGATACGCAGTATTTT
d_call: NA
v_call: TRBV4-3
clone_size: few
j_call: TRBJ2-3

cdr3_aa: CASEQGRGETQYF
cdr3_nt: TGTGCCAGCGAGCAGGGGAGAGGAGAGACCCAGTACTTC
d_call: NA
v_call: TRBV7-2
clone_size: few
j_call: TRBJ2-5

cdr3_aa: CASSFSPRDEKLFF
cdr3_nt: TGTGCCAGCAGCTTCAGCCCACGGGATGAAAAACTGTTTTTT
d_call: NA
v_call: TRBV5-5
clone_size: NA
j_call: TRBJ1-4

cdr3_aa: CATSDPGGGHNEQFF
cdr3_nt: TGTGCCACCAGTGATCCGGGCGGGGGGCACAATGAGCAGTTCTTC
d_call: TRBD2
v_call: TRBV24-1
clone_size: few
j_call: TRBJ2-1

cdr3_aa: CASRPGLSGPYNEQFF
cdr3_nt: TGCGCCAGCAGACCGGGGTTGAGCGGGCCCTACAATGAGCAGTTCTTC
d_call: NA
v_call: TRBV4-3
clone_size: NA
j_call: TRBJ2-1

cdr3_aa: CASSFGTSGRTDTQYF
cdr3_nt: TGTGCCAGCAGCTTCGGGACTAGCGGGAGGACAGATACGCAGTATTTT
d_call: TRBD2
v_call: TRBV7-2
clone_size: NA
j_call: TRBJ2-3

cdr3_aa: CAISEGQGGEKLFF
cdr3_nt: TGTGCCATCAGTGAAGGACAGGGTGGAGAAAAACTGTTTTTT
d_call: TRBD1
v_call: TRBV10-3
clone_size: few
j_call: TRBJ1-4

cdr3_aa: CASRGQGGAYEQYF
cdr3_nt: TGTGCCAGCAGAGGACAGGGGGGTGCCTACGAGCAGTACTTC
d_call: TRBD1
v_call: TRBV12-3/TRBV12-4
clone_size: NA
j_call: TRBJ2-7

cdr3_aa: CASSQEAVGGYEQYF
cdr3_nt: TGCGCCAGCAGCCAAGAGGCGGTGGGGGGGTACGAGCAGTACTTC
d_call: TRBD2
v_call: TRBV4-3
clone_size: NA
j_call: TRBJ2-7

cdr3_aa: CASSGGAGDTQYF
cdr3_nt: TGTGCCAGCAGCGGGGGTGCGGGAGATACGCAGTATTTT
d_call: NA
v_call: TRBV11-1
clone_size: few
j_call: TRBJ2-3

cdr3_aa: CSVEGRLGTSYNEQFF
cdr3_nt: TGCAGCGTTGAAGGCCGACTAGGGACCTCCTACAATGAGCAGTTCTTC
d_call: NA
v_call: TRBV29-1
clone_size: few
j_call: TRBJ2-1

cdr3_aa: CASRGTRTDYQPQHF
cdr3_nt: TGTGCCAGCAGGGGGACCCGGACAGACTATCAGCCCCAGCATTTT
d_call: NA
v_call: TRBV6-2/TRBV6-3
clone_size: few
j_call: TRBJ1-5

cdr3_aa: CASSPGHPGNSPLHF
cdr3_nt: TGCGCCAGCAGCCCGGGACACCCGGGGAATTCACCCCTCCACTTT
d_call: NA
v_call: TRBV4-3
clone_size: many
j_call: TRBJ1-6

cdr3_aa: CSARSGGEAKNIQYF
cdr3_nt: TGCAGTGCTCGTAGCGGGGGAGAAGCCAAAAACATTCAGTACTTC
d_call: TRBD2
v_call: TRBV20-1
clone_size: NA
j_call: TRBJ2-4

cdr3_aa: CASSLVVERSYNEQFF
cdr3_nt: TGTGCCAGCAGCTTAGTGGTAGAGAGGTCCTACAATGAGCAGTTCTTC
d_call: NA
v_call: TRBV7-9
clone_size: few
j_call: TRBJ2-1

cdr3_aa: CASSLRRSGVTDTQYF
cdr3_nt: TGCGCCAGCAGCCTCCGGAGGAGCGGGGTCACAGATACGCAGTATTTT
d_call: TRBD2
v_call: TRBV4-1
clone_size: few
j_call: TRBJ2-3

cdr3_aa: CSARDMTGKGTPLHF
cdr3_nt: TGCAGTGCTAGAGATATGACAGGGAAGGGAACACCCCTCCACTTT
d_call: TRBD1
v_call: TRBV20-1
clone_size: few
j_call: TRBJ1-6

cdr3_aa: CASSFLPTIFQDFETQYF
cdr3_nt: TGTGCCAGCAGTTTTCTCCCTACCATCTTCCAGGATTTCGAGACCCAGTACTTC
d_call: NA
v_call: TRBV28
clone_size: NA
j_call: TRBJ2-5

cdr3_aa: CASSQDGAYEQYF
cdr3_nt: TGTGCCAGCAGCCAAGACGGGGCATACGAGCAGTACTTC
d_call: NA
v_call: TRBV4-2
clone_size: few
j_call: TRBJ2-7

cdr3_aa: CSATILAGQETQYF
cdr3_nt: TGCAGTGCTACCATACTAGCGGGACAAGAGACCCAGTACTTC
d_call: TRBD2
v_call: TRBV20-1
clone_size: many
j_call: TRBJ2-5

cdr3_aa: CASSQVYGTYEQYF
cdr3_nt: TGTGCCAGCAGCCAAGTGTATGGGACCTACGAGCAGTACTTC
d_call: NA
v_call: TRBV3-1
clone_size: NA
j_call: TRBJ2-7

cdr3_aa: CSVVDTGTGLTEAFF
cdr3_nt: TGCAGCGTTGTGGATACCGGGACAGGGCTTACTGAAGCTTTCTTT
d_call: TRBD1
v_call: TRBV29-1
clone_size: many
j_call: TRBJ1-1

cdr3_aa: CASSLEKISEQYF
cdr3_nt: TGTGCCAGCAGCTTAGAGAAAATAAGCGAGCAGTACTTC
d_call: NA
v_call: TRBV7-6
clone_size: few
j_call: TRBJ2-7

cdr3_aa: CASSQSRLAGGPTANNEQFF
cdr3_nt: TGTGCCAGCAGCCAGTCGAGACTAGCGGGGGGCCCCACTGCTAACAATGAGCAGTTCTTC
d_call: TRBD2
v_call: TRBV7-6
clone_size: NA
j_call: TRBJ2-1

cdr3_aa: CASSYERGSYNEQFF
cdr3_nt: TGTGCCAGCAGTTACGAGCGCGGGAGCTACAATGAGCAGTTCTTC
d_call: TRBD2
v_call: TRBV6-5
clone_size: few
j_call: TRBJ2-1

cdr3_aa: CSAGGRADTQYF
cdr3_nt: TGCAGCGCCGGGGGGCGAGCGGATACGCAGTATTTT
d_call: NA
v_call: TRBV29-1
clone_size: few
j_call: TRBJ2-3

cdr3_aa: CASSLSMAGSFSYEQYF
cdr3_nt: TGTGCCAGCAGTTTATCGATGGCAGGATCCTTCTCCTACGAGCAGTACTTC
d_call: NA
v_call: TRBV27
clone_size: many
j_call: TRBJ2-7

cdr3_aa: CASSSGFTGSTDTQYF
cdr3_nt: TGTGCCAGCAGCTCAGGGTTCACAGGCAGCACAGATACGCAGTATTTT
d_call: NA
v_call: TRBV7-9
clone_size: many
j_call: TRBJ2-3

cdr3_aa: CASSLFASGATEAFF
cdr3_nt: TGTGCCAGCAGCTTATTCGCGTCCGGGGCCACTGAAGCTTTCTTT
d_call: NA
v_call: TRBV7-2
clone_size: few
j_call: TRBJ1-1

cdr3_aa: CSAESGNSPLHF
cdr3_nt: TGCAGTGCCGAGAGCGGGAATTCACCCCTCCACTTT
d_call: NA
v_call: TRBV20-1
clone_size: NA
j_call: TRBJ1-6

cdr3_aa: CASSPHGDTEAFF
cdr3_nt: TGTGCCAGCTCACCACACGGAGACACTGAAGCTTTCTTT
d_call: NA
v_call: TRBV18
clone_size: NA
j_call: TRBJ1-1

cdr3_aa: CSAIHGSYEQYF
cdr3_nt: TGCAGCGCCATTCACGGGTCCTACGAGCAGTACTTC
d_call: NA
v_call: TRBV29-1
clone_size: NA
j_call: TRBJ2-7

cdr3_aa: CASSLGDRVTHTQYF
cdr3_nt: TGTGCCAGCAGCCTAGGGGACAGGGTCACACATACGCAGTATTTT
d_call: TRBD1
v_call: TRBV12-3/TRBV12-4
clone_size: few
j_call: TRBJ2-3

cdr3_aa: CASSLASRGPEQYF
cdr3_nt: TGTGCCAGCAGCTTAGCTAGTCGGGGACCCGAGCAGTACTTC
d_call: NA
v_call: TRBV7-2
clone_size: few
j_call: TRBJ2-7

cdr3_aa: CASSSMGQGPGELFF
cdr3_nt: TGTGCCAGCAGCTCAATGGGACAGGGTCCCGGGGAGCTGTTTTTT
d_call: TRBD1
v_call: TRBV7-2
clone_size: few
j_call: TRBJ2-2

cdr3_aa: CASSYSMARRGTEAFF
cdr3_nt: TGTGCCAGCAGTTACTCGATGGCCAGGCGGGGGACTGAAGCTTTCTTT
d_call: NA
v_call: TRBV6-2/TRBV6-3
clone_size: NA
j_call: TRBJ1-1

cdr3_aa: CSARSAGPYNEQFF
cdr3_nt: TGCAGTGCTAGGTCGGCGGGGCCCTACAATGAGCAGTTCTTC
d_call: NA
v_call: TRBV20-1
clone_size: few
j_call: TRBJ2-1

cdr3_aa: CASSRRGQGTYEQYF
cdr3_nt: TGTGCCAGCAGCCGGCGTGGACAGGGGACCTACGAGCAGTACTTC
d_call: TRBD1
v_call: TRBV11-2
clone_size: NA
j_call: TRBJ2-7

cdr3_aa: CASSQGRETQYF
cdr3_nt: TGTGCCAGCTCTCAGGGGAGAGAGACCCAGTACTTC
d_call: NA
v_call: TRBV18
clone_size: NA
j_call: TRBJ2-5